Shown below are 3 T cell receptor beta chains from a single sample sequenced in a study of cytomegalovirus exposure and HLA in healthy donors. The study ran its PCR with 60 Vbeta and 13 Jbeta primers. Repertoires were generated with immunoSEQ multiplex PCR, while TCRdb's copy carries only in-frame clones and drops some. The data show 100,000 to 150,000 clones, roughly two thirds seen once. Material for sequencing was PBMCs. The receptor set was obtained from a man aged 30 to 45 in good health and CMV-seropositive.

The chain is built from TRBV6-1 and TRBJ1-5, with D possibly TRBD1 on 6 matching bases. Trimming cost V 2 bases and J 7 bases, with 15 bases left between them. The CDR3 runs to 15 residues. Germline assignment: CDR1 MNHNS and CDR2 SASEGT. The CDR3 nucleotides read TGTGCCAGCAGTGAATATACAGGGACGTGGCAGCCCCAGCATTTT. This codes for CASSEYTGTWQPQHF.

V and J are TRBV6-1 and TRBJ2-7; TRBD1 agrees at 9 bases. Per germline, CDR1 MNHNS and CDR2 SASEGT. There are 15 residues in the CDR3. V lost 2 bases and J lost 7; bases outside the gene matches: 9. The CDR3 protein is CASSEIWDRVGEQYF. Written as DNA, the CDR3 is TGTGCCAGCAGTGAAATTTGGGACAGGGTGGGGGAGCAGTACTTC.

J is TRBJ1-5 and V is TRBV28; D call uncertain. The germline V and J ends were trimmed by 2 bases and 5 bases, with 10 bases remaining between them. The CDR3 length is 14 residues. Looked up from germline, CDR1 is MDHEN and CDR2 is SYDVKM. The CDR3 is CASSLVSYYQPQHF. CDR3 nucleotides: TGTGCCAGCAGTTTAGTGTCCTATTATCAGCCCCAGCATTTT. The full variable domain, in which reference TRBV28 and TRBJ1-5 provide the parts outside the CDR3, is DVKVTQSSRYLVKRTGEKVFLECVQDMDHENMFWYRQDPGLGLRLIYFSYDVKMKEKGDIPEGYSVSREKKERFSLILESASTNQTSMYLCASSLVSYYQPQHFGDGTRLSIL.